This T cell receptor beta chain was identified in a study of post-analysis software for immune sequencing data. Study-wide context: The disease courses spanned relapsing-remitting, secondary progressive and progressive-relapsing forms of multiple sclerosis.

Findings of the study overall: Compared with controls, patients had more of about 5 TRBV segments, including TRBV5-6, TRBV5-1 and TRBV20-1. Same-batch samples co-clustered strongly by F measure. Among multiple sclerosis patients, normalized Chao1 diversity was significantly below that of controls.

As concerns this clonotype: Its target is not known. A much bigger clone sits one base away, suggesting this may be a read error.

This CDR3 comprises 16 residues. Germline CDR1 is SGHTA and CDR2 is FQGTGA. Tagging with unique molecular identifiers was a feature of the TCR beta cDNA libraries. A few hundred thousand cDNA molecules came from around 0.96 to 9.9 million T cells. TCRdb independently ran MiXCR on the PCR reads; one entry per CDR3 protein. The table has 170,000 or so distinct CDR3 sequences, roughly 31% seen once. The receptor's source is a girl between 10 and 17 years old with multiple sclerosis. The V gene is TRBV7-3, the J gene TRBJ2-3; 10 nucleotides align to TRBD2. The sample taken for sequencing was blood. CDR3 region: CASSSPRTSGTDTRYF. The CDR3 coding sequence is TGTGCCAGCAGCTCCCCTCGGACTAGCGGCACAGATACGCGGTATTTT.